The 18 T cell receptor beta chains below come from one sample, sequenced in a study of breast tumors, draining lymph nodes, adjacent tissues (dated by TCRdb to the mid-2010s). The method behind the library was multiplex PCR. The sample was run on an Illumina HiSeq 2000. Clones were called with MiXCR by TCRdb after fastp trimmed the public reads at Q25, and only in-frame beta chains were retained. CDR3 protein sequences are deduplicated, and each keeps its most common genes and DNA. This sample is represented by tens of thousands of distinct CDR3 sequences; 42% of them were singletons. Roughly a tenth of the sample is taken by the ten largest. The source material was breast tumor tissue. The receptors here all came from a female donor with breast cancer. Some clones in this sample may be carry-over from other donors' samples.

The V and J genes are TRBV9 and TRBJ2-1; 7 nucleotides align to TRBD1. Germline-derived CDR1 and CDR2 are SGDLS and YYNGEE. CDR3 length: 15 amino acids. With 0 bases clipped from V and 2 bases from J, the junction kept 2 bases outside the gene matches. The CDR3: CASSVGTGPYNEQFF. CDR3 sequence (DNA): TGTGCCAGCAGCGTAGGGACAGGCCCCTACAATGAGCAGTTCTTC.

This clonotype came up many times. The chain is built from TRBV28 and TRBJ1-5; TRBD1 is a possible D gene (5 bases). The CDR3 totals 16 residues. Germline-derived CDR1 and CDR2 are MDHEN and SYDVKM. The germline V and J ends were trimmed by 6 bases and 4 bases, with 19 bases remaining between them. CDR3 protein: CASSVSGRGGNQPQHF. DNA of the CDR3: TGTGCCAGCAGCGTATCGGGTAGGGGCGGAAATCAGCCCCAGCATTTT.

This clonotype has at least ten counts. The CDR3 region is CASSQGANYGYTF. The CDR3 region has the DNA TGTGCCAGCAGTCAGGGGGCTAACTATGGCTACACCTTC. This chain connects TRBV6-6 to TRBJ1-2; 7 bases agree with TRBD1. The V segment lost 5 bases and the J segment 0 bases; nucleotides outside the gene matches: 0. CDR1 and CDR2 (germline): MNHNY, SVGAGI (reference sequence). There are 13 residues in the CDR3.

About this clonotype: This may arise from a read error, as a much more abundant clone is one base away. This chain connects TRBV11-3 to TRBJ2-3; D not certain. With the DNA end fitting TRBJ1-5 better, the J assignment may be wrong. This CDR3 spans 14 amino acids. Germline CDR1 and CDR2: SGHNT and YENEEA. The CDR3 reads CASSSGLITDTQHF. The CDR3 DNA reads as TGTGCCAGCAGCTCCGGACTGATCACAGATACGCAGCATTTT.

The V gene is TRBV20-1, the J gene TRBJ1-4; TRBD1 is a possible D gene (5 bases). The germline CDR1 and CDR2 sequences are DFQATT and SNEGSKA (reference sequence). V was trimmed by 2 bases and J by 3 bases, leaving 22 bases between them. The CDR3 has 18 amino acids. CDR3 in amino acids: CSARPDRDFRTANEKLFF. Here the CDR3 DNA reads TGCAGTGCTAGACCAGACAGAGATTTTCGAACAGCTAATGAAAAACTGTTTTTT.

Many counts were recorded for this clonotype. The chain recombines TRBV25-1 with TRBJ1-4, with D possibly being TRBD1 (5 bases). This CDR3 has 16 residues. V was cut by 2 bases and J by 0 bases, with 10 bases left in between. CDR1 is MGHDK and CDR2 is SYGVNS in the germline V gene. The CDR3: CASSETGSSTNEKLFF. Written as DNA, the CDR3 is TGTGCCAGCAGTGAAACAGGCTCGTCAACTAATGAAAAACTGTTTTTT.

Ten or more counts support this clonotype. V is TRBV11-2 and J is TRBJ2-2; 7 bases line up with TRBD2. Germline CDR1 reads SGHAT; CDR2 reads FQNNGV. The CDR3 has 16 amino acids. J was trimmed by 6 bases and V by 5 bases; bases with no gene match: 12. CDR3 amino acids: CASSARGDSLPGELFF. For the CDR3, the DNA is TGTGCCAGCAGCGCCCGGGGGGACTCGCTTCCCGGGGAGCTGTTTTTT.

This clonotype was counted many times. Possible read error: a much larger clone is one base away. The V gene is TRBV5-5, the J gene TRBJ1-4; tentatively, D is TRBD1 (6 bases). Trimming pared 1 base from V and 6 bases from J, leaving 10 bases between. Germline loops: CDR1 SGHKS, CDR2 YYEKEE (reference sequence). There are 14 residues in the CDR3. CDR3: CASSLTGPYEKLFF. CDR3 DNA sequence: TGTGCCAGCAGCTTGACAGGGCCCTATGAAAAACTGTTTTTT. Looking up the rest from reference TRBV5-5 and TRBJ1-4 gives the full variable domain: DAGVTQSPTHLIKTRGQQVTLRCSPISGHKSVSWYQQVLGQGPQFIFQYYEKEERGRGNFPDRFSARQFPNYSSELNVNALLLGDSALYLCASSLTGPYEKLFFGSGTQLSVL.

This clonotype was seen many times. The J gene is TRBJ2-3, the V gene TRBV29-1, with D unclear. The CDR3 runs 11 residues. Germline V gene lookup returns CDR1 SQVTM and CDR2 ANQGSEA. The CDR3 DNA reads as TGCAGAGCTCTAGGCACAGATACGCAGTATTTT. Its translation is CRALGTDTQYF.

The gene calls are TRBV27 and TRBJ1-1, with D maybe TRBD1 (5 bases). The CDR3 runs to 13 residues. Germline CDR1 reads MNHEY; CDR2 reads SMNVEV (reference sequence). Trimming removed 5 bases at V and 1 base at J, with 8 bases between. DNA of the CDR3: TGTGCCAGCAGTAGGGGATCGAACACTGAAGCTTTCTTT. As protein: CASSRGSNTEAFF.

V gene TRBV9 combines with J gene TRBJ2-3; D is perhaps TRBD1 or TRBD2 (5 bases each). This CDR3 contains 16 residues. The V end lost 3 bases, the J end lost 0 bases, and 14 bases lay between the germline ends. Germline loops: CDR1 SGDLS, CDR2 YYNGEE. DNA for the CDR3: TGTGCCAGCAGCGGTGGGACGACGGGAAGCACAGATACGCAGTATTTT. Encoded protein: CASSGGTTGSTDTQYF.

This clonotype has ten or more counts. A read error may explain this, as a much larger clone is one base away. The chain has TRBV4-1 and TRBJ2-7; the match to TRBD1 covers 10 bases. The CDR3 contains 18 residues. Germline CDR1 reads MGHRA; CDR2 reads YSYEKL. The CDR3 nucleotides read TGCGCCAGCAGCCCAGCGGCCCAAACGGACAGGGGGTCGGGCGAGCAGCACTTC. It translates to CASSPAAQTDRGSGEQHF.

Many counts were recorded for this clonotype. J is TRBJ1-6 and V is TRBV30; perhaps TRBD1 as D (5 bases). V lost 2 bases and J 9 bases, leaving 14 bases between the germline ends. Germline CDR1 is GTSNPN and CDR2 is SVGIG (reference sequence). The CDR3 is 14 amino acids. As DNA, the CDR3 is TGTGCCTGGAGTTTGACATCGGGGGGTTCACCCCTCCACTTT. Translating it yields CAWSLTSGGSPLHF.

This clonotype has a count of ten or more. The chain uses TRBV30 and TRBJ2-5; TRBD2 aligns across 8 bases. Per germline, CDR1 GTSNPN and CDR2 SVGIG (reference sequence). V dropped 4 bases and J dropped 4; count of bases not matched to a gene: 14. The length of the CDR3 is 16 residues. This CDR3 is CAWMPHRGSGRETQYF. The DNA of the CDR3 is TGTGCCTGGATGCCTCACCGGGGGAGCGGGAGAGAGACCCAGTACTTC.

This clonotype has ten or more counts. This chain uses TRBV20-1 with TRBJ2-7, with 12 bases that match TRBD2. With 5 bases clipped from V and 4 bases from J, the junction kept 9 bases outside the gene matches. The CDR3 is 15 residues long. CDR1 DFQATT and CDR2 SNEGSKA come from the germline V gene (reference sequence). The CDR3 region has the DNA TGCAGTGCTCTCTCCACGACTAGCGGGGGTTACGAGCAGTACTTC. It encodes CSALSTTSGGYEQYF.

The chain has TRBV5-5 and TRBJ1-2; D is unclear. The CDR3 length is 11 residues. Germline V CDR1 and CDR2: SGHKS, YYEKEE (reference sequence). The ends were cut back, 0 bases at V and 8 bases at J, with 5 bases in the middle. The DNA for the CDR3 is TGTGCCAGCAGCTTGGACGGGGGCTACACCTTC. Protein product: CASSLDGGYTF.

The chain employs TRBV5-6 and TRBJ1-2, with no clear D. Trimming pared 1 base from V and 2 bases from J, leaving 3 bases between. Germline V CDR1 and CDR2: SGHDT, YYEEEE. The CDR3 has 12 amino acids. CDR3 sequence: CASSLLNYGYTF. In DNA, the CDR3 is TGTGCCAGCAGCTTGCTCAACTATGGCTACACCTTC.

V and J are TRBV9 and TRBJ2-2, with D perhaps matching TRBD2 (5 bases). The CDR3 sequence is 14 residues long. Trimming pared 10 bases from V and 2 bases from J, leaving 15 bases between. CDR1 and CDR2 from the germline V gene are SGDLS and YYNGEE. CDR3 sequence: CAALGGSNTGELFF. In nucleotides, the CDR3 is TGTGCCGCATTAGGAGGTTCAAACACCGGGGAGCTGTTTTTT.